This T cell receptor beta chain was profiled in a study of CD4 and CD8 cells across lung adenocarcinoma regions. TCRdb independently ran MiXCR on the PCR reads; one entry per CDR3 protein. The sample has approximately 17,000 distinct CDR3 sequences, 46% seen once. The CDR3 is made up of 14 amino acids. V lost 5 bases to trimming and J lost 5 bases, with 15 bases between them. CDR1 is SGHVS, CDR2 FNYEAQ, per germline. The chain couples TRBV7-6 to TRBJ1-1, with D tentatively TRBD1 (5 bases). The sequence was collected from a male donor with lung adenocarcinoma. The CD4 and CD8 labels of this study may be unreliable. Sequenced material: CD4+ T cells from the margin of a lung tumor. CDR3 in DNA: TGTGCCAGCAGCACCTCCAGGGAGGTAACTGAAGCTTTCTTT. This encodes CASSTSREVTEAFF.